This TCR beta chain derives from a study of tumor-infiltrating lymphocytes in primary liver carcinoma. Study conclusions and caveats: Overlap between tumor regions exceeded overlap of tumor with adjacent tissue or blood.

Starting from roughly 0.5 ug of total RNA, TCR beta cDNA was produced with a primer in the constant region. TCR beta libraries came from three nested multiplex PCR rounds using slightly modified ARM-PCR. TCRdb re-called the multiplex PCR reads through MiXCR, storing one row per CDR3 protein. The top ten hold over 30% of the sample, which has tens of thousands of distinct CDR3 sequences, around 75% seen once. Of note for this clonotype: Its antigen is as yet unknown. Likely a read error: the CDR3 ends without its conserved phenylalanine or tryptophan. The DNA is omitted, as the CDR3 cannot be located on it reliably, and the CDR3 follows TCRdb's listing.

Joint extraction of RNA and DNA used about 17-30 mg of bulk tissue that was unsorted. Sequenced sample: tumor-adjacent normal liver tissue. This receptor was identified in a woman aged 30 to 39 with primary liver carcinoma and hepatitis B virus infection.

The CDR3 here is CASSLVRGGTYNEQFL. The chain is built from TRBV11-2 and TRBJ2-1; the table's D call, TRBD1, was not checked against the DNA. The CDR3 is 16 residues long, ends included. Germline V gene lookup returns CDR1 SGHAT and CDR2 FQNNGV.